The 5 T cell receptor beta chains below were found in one sample sequenced in a study of CXCR3-negative and CXCR3-positive naive CD8 T cells. Study-wide points: CXCR3-positive naive cells carried more hydrophobic TRB CDR3s than CXCR3-negative ones.

5' RACE with UMI labels generated the TRB cDNA libraries. TCRdb re-called the 5' RACE reads; one entry per CDR3 protein, DNA not given. The sample table sets out around 140,000 distinct CDR3 sequences. These receptors have no identified antigens. Sequenced sample: naive CXCR3+ CD8+ T cells from blood. Sample subset: CD45RO-CCR7+CD27+CD95- naive CD8+ T cells expressing CXCR3 (TNR3+). These receptor sequences come from a human donor in good health. Some clones in this sample may be carry-over from other donors' samples.

V is TRBV6-6 and J is TRBJ2-2; the TRBD1 assignment by TCRdb is unverifiable without DNA. This CDR3 has 15 amino acids. The germline gives CDR1 MNHNY, CDR2 SVGAGI (reference sequence). This CDR3 reads CASSPTGAGTGELFF.

The V and J genes are TRBV20-1 and TRBJ2-7; TCRdb indicates TRBD2, and absent DNA this call remains unverified. Germline CDR1 reads DFQATT; CDR2 reads SNEGSKA (reference sequence). CDR3 size: 13 residues. The CDR3 is CSARTSGMYEQYF.

The chain carries TRBV28 and TRBJ2-1; checking the TCRdb D call of TRBD2 is not possible without DNA. CDR3 size: 17 residues. In germline, CDR1 is MDHEN, CDR2 SYDVKM. CDR3 residues: CASSLVLAGGLGGEQFF.

This sequence joins TRBV3-1 and TRBJ1-2. The germline V gene encodes CDR1 LGHDT and CDR2 YNNKEL (reference sequence). The CDR3 has 18 amino acids. The CDR3 here is CASSQEIMVAASNYGYTF.

The genes are TRBV2 and TRBJ2-1. Per germline, CDR1 SNHLY and CDR2 FYNNEI. This CDR3 has 14 residues. CDR3 residues: CASRDQNNPTEQFF.